This T cell receptor beta chain was sequenced for a study of CD8 T cells in ankylosing spondylitis. The CDR3 is 13 amino acids. V lost 6 bases and J lost 4, with 14 bases in between. In germline, CDR1 is DFQATT, CDR2 SNEGSKA (reference sequence). For TCR beta, libraries came from quantitative 5'-RACE with molecular barcodes. TCRdb fed the 5' RACE reads into MiXCR, producing one record per CDR3 protein. The sample has 69,000 or so distinct CDR3 sequences, approximately 5% seen once. Study findings and constraints: In ankylosing spondylitis patients, matched synovial fluid reportedly showed significant enrichment of disease-linked clones. Typical of ankylosing spondylitis blood, it appeared, was a TCR beta motif of under 10 highly homologous variants.

This clonotype was counted many times. Its antigen is not known. The source material was blood, either unsorted or a sorted T cell fraction (not recorded which). This clonotype originated in a male donor with ankylosing spondylitis or in good health (not recorded which). The rearrangement joins TRBV20-1 to TRBJ2-3; D may correspond to TRBD1 or TRBD2 (6 bases each). CDR3 sequence reads: CSAQSGASDTQYF. The CDR3 DNA is TGCAGTGCCCAATCGGGGGCTTCAGATACGCAGTATTTT.